These T cell receptor beta chains were read from a single sample in a study of T cell responses to AZD1222 COVID-19 vaccine. Only in-frame clones appear in the TCRdb table, and some are missing; sequencing was by immunoSEQ multiplex PCR. The table shows 100,000 or so clones, with 80% to 90% occurring only once. The sequenced sample was peripheral blood, obtained on day 0 of MenACWY control vaccination. All receptors come from an adult in good health. Both conserved end residues are part of each CDR3.

J,V,CDR3
TRBJ2-2,TRBV6-5,CASTRQGEVGELFF
TRBJ2-7,TRBV3-1/TRBV3-2,CASSQADRAREQYF
TRBJ1-1,TRBV4-3,CASSQDRTAVKAFF
TRBJ1-5,TRBV28,CASSLDRGGQPQHF
TRBJ2-7,TRBV5-5,CASSLGGTGGFSYEQYF
TRBJ2-6,TRBV2,CASTRDRGSGANVLTF
TRBJ1-2,TRBV5-1,CASSLEGGYTF
TRBJ1-1,TRBV19,CASLGAEAFF
TRBJ2-1,TRBV6-2/TRBV6-3,CASSSLTSGGNEQFF
TRBJ2-3,TRBV5-5,CASSFYHQTVQGQYF
TRBJ1-5,TRBV9,CASSESIDYQPQHF
TRBJ1-2,TRBV6-5,CASSYPRQGAGGYTF
TRBJ2-7,TRBV28,CASTPRSHFGEQYF
TRBJ1-1,TRBV28,CASSLRGGTEAFF
TRBJ1-2,TRBV30,CAWGGQGYGYTF
TRBJ1-2,TRBV18,CASSPRGQGAEGYGYTF
TRBJ2-1,TRBV28,CASRPSGRRNEQFF
TRBJ2-1,TRBV9,CASSPGATSYNEQFF
TRBJ1-2,TRBV2,CASSEGSAYRSTNYGYTF
TRBJ2-1,TRBV6-2/TRBV6-3,CASSRVRGNEQFF
TRBJ1-1,TRBV5-1,CASSLTGVTEAFF
TRBJ2-1,TRBV7-2,CASSLVAQDNEQFF
TRBJ1-6,TRBV6-5,CASSMDRGGLPLHF
TRBJ2-3,TRBV7-3,CASSPSRRDTQYF
TRBJ2-5,TRBV9,CASSTRQGAEETQYF
TRBJ2-2,TRBV5-1,CASKPNPGTGELFF
TRBJ1-2,TRBV29-1,CSVDRTIGYTF
TRBJ1-5,TRBV2,CASKVNYNQPQHF
TRBJ2-2,TRBV9,CASNKNHGGPDTGELFF
TRBJ2-7,TRBV5-1,CASSQLGGLEQYF
TRBJ2-1,TRBV27,CASSSGLGVDEQFF
TRBJ2-5,TRBV24-1,CATSYGQGAEETQYF
TRBJ1-1,TRBV19,CASKLFGTGDTEAFF
TRBJ1-3,TRBV5-4,CASSWGTGSGNTIYF
TRBJ2-1,TRBV10-3,CAISEAGSYNEQFF
TRBJ1-1,TRBV29-1,CSVESGGLFF
TRBJ1-5,TRBV6-6,CASINSPSNQPQHF
TRBJ1-5,TRBV5-8,CASSRGRVPNQPQHF
TRBJ1-1,TRBV5-5,CASSSRGSDGTEAFF
TRBJ1-2,TRBV10-3,CAISENYGYTF
TRBJ1-2,TRBV7-2,CASSSLPATGYTF
TRBJ1-1,TRBV10-1,CASTAGPYTEAFF
TRBJ1-3,TRBV10-3,CAISDKGPSGNTIYF
TRBJ1-2,TRBV28,CASSPPGGAHYGYTF
TRBJ1-1,TRBV19,CASSTRGVATEAFF
TRBJ1-5,TRBV6-5,CASSWERTTPQHF
TRBJ2-1,TRBV13,CASSLVRGSYNEQFF
TRBJ2-2,TRBV3-1/TRBV3-2,CASRGQNTGELFF
TRBJ1-2,TRBV2,CASSEVGQGTRRGYTF
TRBJ1-2,TRBV5-6,CASSFGTGQAYGYTF
TRBJ1-3,TRBV9,CASSPRQGASSGNTIYF
TRBJ1-5,TRBV30,CAWRGRSNQPQHF
TRBJ2-6,TRBV7-8,CASSYRRTSGANVLTF
TRBJ1-5,TRBV16,CASSRDSYSNQPQHF
TRBJ1-2,TRBV28,CASTPGYGYTF
TRBJ1-2,TRBV28,CASSLGRGLPLGYTF